This T cell receptor (beta chain) was captured in a study of identical twins. MiXCR, applied by TCRdb to the 5' RACE reads, yields one record per CDR3 protein. The sample has under 250,000 distinct CDR3 sequences; 9.5% to 15% are singletons. This clonotype occurred a few times. Its antigen is still unknown. The V segment lost 0 bases and the J segment 0 bases; nucleotides outside the gene matches: 4. The germline gives CDR1 SGDLS, CDR2 YYNGEE. The CDR3 totals 18 residues. Study-wide results and limits: Less excess twin sharing appeared in beta out-of-frame sequences.

These data were likewise used in another study, on yellow fever vaccine responses in identical twins.

Material: memory (CD45RO+) T cells sorted from blood. The clonotype originates from a woman aged 18-35 years in good health. This chain uses TRBV9 with TRBJ2-3, with 13 bases that match TRBD2. The CDR3 region is CASSVDTSGGASTDTQYF. The CDR3 nucleotides read TGTGCCAGCAGCGTAGACACTAGCGGGGGGGCGAGCACAGATACGCAGTATTTT.